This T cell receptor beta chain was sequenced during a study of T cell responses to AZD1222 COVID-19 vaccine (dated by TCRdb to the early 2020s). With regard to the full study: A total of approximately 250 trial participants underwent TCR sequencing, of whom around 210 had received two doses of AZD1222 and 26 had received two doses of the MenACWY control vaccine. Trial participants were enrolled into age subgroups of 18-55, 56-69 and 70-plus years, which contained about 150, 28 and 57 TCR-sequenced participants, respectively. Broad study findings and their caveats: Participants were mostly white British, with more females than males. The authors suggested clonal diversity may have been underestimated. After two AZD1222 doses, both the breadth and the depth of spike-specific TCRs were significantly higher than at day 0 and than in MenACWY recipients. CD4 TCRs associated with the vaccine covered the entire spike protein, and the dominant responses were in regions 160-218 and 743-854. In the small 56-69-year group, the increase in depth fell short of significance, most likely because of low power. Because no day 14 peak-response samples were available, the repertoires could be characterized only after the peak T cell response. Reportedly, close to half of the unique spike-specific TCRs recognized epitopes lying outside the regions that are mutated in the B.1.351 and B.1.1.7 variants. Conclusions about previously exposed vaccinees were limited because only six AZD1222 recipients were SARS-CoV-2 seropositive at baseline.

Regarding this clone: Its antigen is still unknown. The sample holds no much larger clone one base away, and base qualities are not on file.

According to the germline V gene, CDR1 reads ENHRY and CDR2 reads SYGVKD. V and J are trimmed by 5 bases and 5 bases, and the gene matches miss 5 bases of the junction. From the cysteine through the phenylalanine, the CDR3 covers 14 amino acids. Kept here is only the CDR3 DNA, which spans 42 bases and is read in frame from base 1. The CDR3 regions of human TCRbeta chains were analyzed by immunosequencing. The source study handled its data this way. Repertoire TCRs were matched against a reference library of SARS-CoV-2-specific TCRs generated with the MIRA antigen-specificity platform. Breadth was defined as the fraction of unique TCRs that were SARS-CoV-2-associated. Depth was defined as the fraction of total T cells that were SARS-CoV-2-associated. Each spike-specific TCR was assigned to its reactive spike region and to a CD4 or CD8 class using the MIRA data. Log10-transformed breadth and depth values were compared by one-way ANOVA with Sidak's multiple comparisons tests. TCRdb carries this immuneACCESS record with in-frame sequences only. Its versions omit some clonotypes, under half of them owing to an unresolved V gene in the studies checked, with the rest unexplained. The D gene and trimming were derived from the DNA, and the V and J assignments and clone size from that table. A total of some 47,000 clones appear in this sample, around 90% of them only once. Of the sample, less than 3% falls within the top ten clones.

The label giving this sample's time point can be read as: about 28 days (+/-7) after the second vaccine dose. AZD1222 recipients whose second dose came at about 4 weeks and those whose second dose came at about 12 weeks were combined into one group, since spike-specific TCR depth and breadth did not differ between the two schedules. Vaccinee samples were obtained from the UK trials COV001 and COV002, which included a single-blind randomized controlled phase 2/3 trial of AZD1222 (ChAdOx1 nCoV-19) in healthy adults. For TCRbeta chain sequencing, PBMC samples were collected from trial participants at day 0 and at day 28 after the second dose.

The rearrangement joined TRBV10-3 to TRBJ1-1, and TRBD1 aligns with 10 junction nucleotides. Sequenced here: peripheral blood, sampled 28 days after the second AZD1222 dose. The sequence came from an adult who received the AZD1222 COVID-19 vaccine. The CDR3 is CAISQTGGATEAFF. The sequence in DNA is TGTGCCATCAGTCAGACAGGGGGCGCGACTGAAGCTTTCTTT.